Listed below are T cell receptor beta chains from one sample, sequenced in a study of T cells in Graves' hyperthyroidism and ophthalmopathy. One entry per CDR3 protein results from TCRdb running MiXCR on the multiplex PCR reads. This table has about 770,000 distinct CDR3 sequences, 18% appearing once. Sequencing input: blood. The source of these receptors is a woman between 50 and 59 years old with Graves' hyperthyroidism that later progressed to Graves' ophthalmopathy. CDR3s include the opening cysteine and the closing phenylalanine or tryptophan. Fields, in order: V gene, J gene, D gene, clone size, CDR3 DNA, CDR3 protein. D genes are given only for firm matches. Some rows have no size entry. The others give once, few or many, or a class for an expanded clone.

v_call: TRBV18
j_call: TRBJ1-1
d_call: .
clone_size: many
cdr3_nt: TGTGCCAGCTCACCCCGGGACACTGAAGCTTTCTTT
cdr3_aa: CASSPRDTEAFF

v_call: TRBV27
j_call: TRBJ2-1
d_call: .
clone_size: .
cdr3_nt: TGTGCCAGCAGTTTATGGGGGGGCCTTTCCTACAATGAGCAGTTCTTC
cdr3_aa: CASSLWGGLSYNEQFF

v_call: TRBV4-1
j_call: TRBJ1-4
d_call: .
clone_size: .
cdr3_nt: TGCGCCAGCAGCCAAGTTGGCGCAACTAATGAAAAACTGTTTTTT
cdr3_aa: CASSQVGATNEKLFF

v_call: TRBV10-2
j_call: TRBJ2-1
d_call: .
clone_size: many
cdr3_nt: TGCGCCAGCAGGGGGGGAGGAGGGAATGAGCAGTTCTTC
cdr3_aa: CASRGGGGNEQFF

v_call: TRBV24-1
j_call: TRBJ2-7
d_call: TRBD2
clone_size: few
cdr3_nt: TGTGCCACCATGAGCGGGAAACCCTACGAGCAGTACTTC
cdr3_aa: CATMSGKPYEQYF

v_call: TRBV19
j_call: TRBJ2-3
d_call: TRBD2
clone_size: .
cdr3_nt: TGTGCCAGTAGTATGCGGGGGTCTAGCACAGATACGCAGTATTTT
cdr3_aa: CASSMRGSSTDTQYF

v_call: TRBV29-1
j_call: TRBJ2-7
d_call: TRBD1
clone_size: .
cdr3_nt: TGCAGCGTTGCTTCGGACAGGGTCTACGAGCAGTACTTC
cdr3_aa: CSVASDRVYEQYF

v_call: TRBV20-1
j_call: TRBJ2-3
d_call: TRBD2
clone_size: .
cdr3_nt: TGCAGTGCTAGACCTAGGACTAGCGGGGGGAATAGAGATACGCAGTATTTT
cdr3_aa: CSARPRTSGGNRDTQYF

v_call: TRBV10-3
j_call: TRBJ1-2
d_call: .
clone_size: .
cdr3_nt: TGTGCCATCAGTGTAACTAACTATGGCAACACCTTC
cdr3_aa: CAISVTNYGNTF

v_call: TRBV4-1
j_call: TRBJ2-7
d_call: .
clone_size: .
cdr3_nt: TGCGCCAGCAGCCAAGATGACCCCCTAGGGGGCTACGAGCAGTACTTC
cdr3_aa: CASSQDDPLGGYEQYF

v_call: TRBV20-1
j_call: TRBJ2-1
d_call: .
clone_size: .
cdr3_nt: TGCAGTGCTCTCACCGTCCCGCGAGCCCCGGACTACAATGAGCAGTTCTTC
cdr3_aa: CSALTVPRAPDYNEQFF

v_call: TRBV20-1
j_call: TRBJ2-1
d_call: .
clone_size: .
cdr3_nt: TGCAGTGCTAAACGAATCCGGGACAACAATGAGCAGTTCTTC
cdr3_aa: CSAKRIRDNNEQFF

v_call: TRBV6-1
j_call: TRBJ1-2
d_call: .
clone_size: few
cdr3_nt: TGTGCCAGCAGTGAAGATCAGACCGGTTATTATGGCTACACCTTC
cdr3_aa: CASSEDQTGYYGYTF

v_call: TRBV28
j_call: TRBJ2-3
d_call: .
clone_size: .
cdr3_nt: TGTGCCAGCAGTTGGGGAACAGCCCCAGATACGCAGTATTTT
cdr3_aa: CASSWGTAPDTQYF

v_call: TRBV12-3/TRBV12-4
j_call: TRBJ1-5
d_call: .
clone_size: many
cdr3_nt: TGTGCCAGCAGTTTACAGGTTGTCAATCAGCCCCAGCATTTT
cdr3_aa: CASSLQVVNQPQHF

v_call: TRBV12-3/TRBV12-4
j_call: TRBJ2-1
d_call: TRBD1
clone_size: few
cdr3_nt: TGTGCCAGCAGTTTATCAGGGACAGCCCACAATGAGCAGTTCTTC
cdr3_aa: CASSLSGTAHNEQFF

v_call: TRBV2
j_call: TRBJ2-3
d_call: TRBD1
clone_size: once
cdr3_nt: TGTGCCAGCAGTGTACGGGACAGGGCTGATACGCAGTATTTT
cdr3_aa: CASSVRDRADTQYF

v_call: TRBV29-1
j_call: TRBJ2-1
d_call: .
clone_size: few
cdr3_nt: TGCAGCGTTGAAGATATAGGTTCCTACAATGAGCAGTTCTTC
cdr3_aa: CSVEDIGSYNEQFF

v_call: TRBV5-1
j_call: TRBJ2-3
d_call: .
clone_size: many
cdr3_nt: TGCGCCAGCAGCTTGGATTCTAGCACAGATACGCAGTATTTT
cdr3_aa: CASSLDSSTDTQYF

v_call: TRBV12-3/TRBV12-4
j_call: TRBJ2-1
d_call: .
clone_size: few
cdr3_nt: TGTGCCAGCAGTGGGGGGGGGGCCCGACCACTCTACAATGAGCAGTTCTTC
cdr3_aa: CASSGGGARPLYNEQFF

v_call: TRBV6-1
j_call: TRBJ1-2
d_call: .
clone_size: few
cdr3_nt: TGTGCCAGCAAGGAGAAGCCCGAAAACTATGGCTACACCTTC
cdr3_aa: CASKEKPENYGYTF

v_call: TRBV7-9
j_call: TRBJ2-7
d_call: TRBD1
clone_size: few
cdr3_nt: TGTGCCAGCACCTTATTCCGGGACAGGGGAGTAAGGCCCTACGAGCAGTACTTC
cdr3_aa: CASTLFRDRGVRPYEQYF